Listed here are 24 T cell receptor beta chains from one sample, sequenced in a study of human T cells and chemical hapten exposure. Each CDR3 protein is one row after TCRdb ran MiXCR on the RACE reads. The data contain a few hundred thousand distinct CDR3 sequences, more than 4.5% of them singletons. Time point given: patch test 1, 2 weeks after DPC sensitization. The treatment denotes: therapeutic diphenylcyclopropenone sensitization with weekly scalp DPC. The sequencing here drew on whole blood, taken in connection with sensitization to the hapten diphenylcyclopropenone (DPC). These receptors all come from a woman aged 50 to 60 with alopecia areata. Some clones in this sample may be carry-over from other donors' samples.

This clonotype was detected a few times. This chain links TRBV5-5 with TRBJ2-3, with D possibly being TRBD1 (6 bases). The CDR3 spans 14 residues. V was cut by 4 bases and J by 6 bases, with 15 bases left in between. The germline V gene has CDR1 SGHKS and CDR2 YYEKEE (reference sequence). DNA of the CDR3: TGTGCCAGCAGCCACGGACAGCGCGTGGATACGCAGTATTTT. This gives the protein CASSHGQRVDTQYF.

V gene TRBV2 combines with J gene TRBJ2-3; D not resolved. The V and J ends lost 3 bases and 0 bases respectively, with 4 bases between them. Germline V CDR1 and CDR2: SNHLY, FYNNEI. The CDR3 contains 13 residues. The CDR3 sequence: CASSDYSTDTQYF. CDR3 nucleotides: TGTGCCAGCAGTGACTACAGCACAGATACGCAGTATTTT.

This clonotype was counted at least ten times. The CDR3 sequence: CASRTGPFNEQYF. The CDR3, as DNA: TGCGCCAGCAGGACAGGGCCCTTCAACGAGCAGTACTTC. The gene calls are TRBV10-2 and TRBJ2-7; 7 nucleotides line up with TRBD1. V dropped 6 bases and J dropped 5; count of bases not matched to a gene: 7. The CDR3 is 13 residues long. The germline CDR1 and CDR2 sequences are WSHSY and SAAADI.

This chain links TRBV5-4 with TRBJ2-3; no firm D call. V was trimmed by 2 bases and J by 2 bases, leaving 9 bases between them. The CDR3 has 14 residues. The germline V gene encodes CDR1 SGHNT and CDR2 YYREEE (reference sequence). CDR3 in DNA: TGTGCCAGCAGCTTAAAGCCCTCCACAGATACGCAGTATTTT. Translating gives CASSLKPSTDTQYF.

This clonotype appeared a few times. J is TRBJ2-3 and V is TRBV3-1; possible D gene TRBD2, 5 bases. Germline V gene data show CDR1 as LGHDT and CDR2 as YNNKEL (reference sequence). This CDR3 has 12 amino acids. The germline V and J ends were trimmed by 3 bases and 6 bases, with 7 bases remaining between them. This CDR3 reads CASSHRRDTQYF. In DNA form, the CDR3 reads TGTGCCAGCAGCCACCGGAGGGATACGCAGTATTTT.

This clonotype was counted ten times or more. The V gene is TRBV4-2, the J gene TRBJ2-2, with a weak D call TRBD2 (6 bases). Germline CDR1 is LGHNA and CDR2 is YNFKEQ. V was cut by 5 bases and J by 6 bases, with 13 bases left in between. CDR3 size: 14 residues. CDR3 coding DNA: TGTGCCAGCAGCATTTGGGGGGAGGCCGGGGAGCTGTTTTTT. The encoded protein is CASSIWGEAGELFF.

Many counts were recorded for this clonotype. The chain couples TRBV5-6 to TRBJ1-1, with D possibly matching TRBD1 (5 bases). The germline gives CDR1 SGHDT, CDR2 YYEEEE. CDR3 size: 16 residues. The V end lost 1 base, the J end lost 0 bases, and 13 bases lay between the germline ends. The CDR3 reads CASSLKTALMNTEAFF. CDR3 in DNA: TGTGCCAGCAGCTTGAAGACAGCACTTATGAACACTGAAGCTTTCTTT.

This clonotype was counted ten times or more. The V call is TRBV7-2, the J call TRBJ2-3; D gene uncertain. The V gene's germline CDR1 is SGHTA and CDR2 FQGNSA. The V end lost 8 bases, the J end lost 2 bases, and 11 bases lay between the germline ends. CDR3 length: 13 amino acids. CDR3 in DNA: TGTGCCAGCCCACAACCGTTCACAGATACGCAGTATTTT. It specifies CASPQPFTDTQYF.

This clonotype was detected a few times. The CDR3 is CASSAYLGQGANYGYTF. The CDR3 coding sequence is TGTGCCAGCAGTGCTTACCTGGGACAGGGGGCAAACTATGGCTACACCTTC. The chain employs TRBV12-3 or TRBV12-4 and TRBJ1-2; 12 bases fit TRBD1. CDR3 size: 17 residues. V shed 5 bases, J shed 2 bases, and the junction held 9 bases outside the gene matches.

The rearrangement links TRBV13 to TRBJ2-3; TRBD1 matches at 10 bases. This CDR3 is built from 15 residues. CDR1 PRHDT and CDR2 FYEKMQ come from the germline V gene (reference sequence). With V trimmed by 7 bases and J by 6 bases, 10 bases remained unmatched. DNA for the CDR3: TGTGCCAGCACCGTAAGAGACAGGGGGCGGGATACGCAGTATTTT. Protein product: CASTVRDRGRDTQYF.

The V and J genes are TRBV24-1 and TRBJ2-2; D might be TRBD1 (5 bases). V lost 7 bases, J lost 0 bases, and 8 bases lay in between. Germline loops: CDR1 KGHDR, CDR2 SFDVKD. The length of the CDR3 is 14 residues. The CDR3 protein is CATRTDTNTGELFF. The CDR3 DNA is TGTGCCACCAGGACAGATACGAACACCGGGGAGCTGTTTTTT.

This clonotype occurred a few times. This chain joins TRBV30 and TRBJ2-3; weak D call: TRBD1 (5 bases). Germline CDR1 reads GTSNPN; CDR2 reads SVGIG (reference sequence). Trimming left V 5 bases short and J 3 bases short, with 12 bases between. The CDR3 spans 13 residues. CDR3 amino acids: CAWDQGSTDTQYF. The CDR3 nucleotides read TGTGCCTGGGACCAGGGCTCAACAGATACGCAGTATTTT.

This clonotype was observed many times. The chain uses TRBV7-2 and TRBJ2-2, with a weak D call TRBD1 (6 bases). The V gene's germline CDR1 is SGHTA and CDR2 FQGNSA. V lost 2 bases to trimming and J lost 0 bases, with 10 bases between them. This CDR3 has 16 residues. CDR3 DNA: TGTGCCAGCAGCTTATCAGGGGCATCGAACACCGGGGAGCTGTTTTTT. This sequence encodes CASSLSGASNTGELFF.

This clonotype has at least ten counts. The genes are TRBV2 and TRBJ2-1; 7 positions agree with TRBD2. Per the germline V gene, CDR1 is SNHLY and CDR2 is FYNNEI. V trimming: 0 bases; J trimming: 8 bases; junction bases outside the gene matches: 10. The CDR3 contains 16 residues. The CDR3 nucleotides are TGTGCCAGCAGTGAAGCCCCACTAGCGACGGTCCATGAGCAGTTCTTC. This translates into CASSEAPLATVHEQFF. Supplemented by reference TRBV2 and TRBJ2-1, the full variable domain reads EPEVTQTPSHQVTQMGQEVILRCVPISNHLYFYWYRQILGQKVEFLVSFYNNEISEKSEIFDDQFSVERPDGSNFTLKIRSTKLEDSAMYFCASSEAPLATVHEQFFGPGTRLTVL.

This clonotype showed up just a few times. This chain links TRBV27 with TRBJ2-7, with TRBD1 matching over 10 bases. The trim removed 7 bases at V and 5 bases at J, leaving 8 bases unmatched. The CDR3 is 14 amino acids. CDR1 is MNHEY, CDR2 SMNVEV, per germline (reference sequence). The CDR3 here is CASKRGQGYHEQYF. The CDR3, as DNA: TGTGCCAGCAAACGGGGACAGGGGTACCACGAGCAGTACTTC.

The J gene is TRBJ2-7, the V gene TRBV7-2; 12 bases agree with TRBD2. This CDR3 comprises 14 residues. After removal of 10 bases from V and 4 bases from J, the junction contained 8 bases not matched to a gene. The germline V gene has CDR1 SGHTA and CDR2 FQGNSA. This CDR3 reads CATARTSGAYEQYF. In nucleotides, the CDR3 is TGTGCCACCGCGAGGACTAGCGGGGCGTACGAGCAGTACTTC. Looking up the rest from reference TRBV7-2 and TRBJ2-7 gives the full variable domain: GAGVSQSPSNKVTEKGKDVELRCDPISGHTALYWYRQSLGQGLEFLIYFQGNSAPDKSGLPSDRFSAERTGGSVSTLTIQRTQQEDSAVYLCATARTSGAYEQYFGPGTRLTVT.

This clonotype was counted many times. The chain is built from TRBV29-1 and TRBJ2-3, with D unresolved. V lost 2 bases to trimming and J lost 2 bases, with 11 bases between them. CDR1 and CDR2 (germline): SQVTM, ANQGSEA. The CDR3 totals 14 residues. The CDR3 loop reads CSVERWALTDTQYF. The CDR3 nucleotides read TGCAGCGTTGAAAGGTGGGCGCTCACAGATACGCAGTATTTT.

This clonotype appeared many times. This sequence joins TRBV28 and TRBJ1-4; TRBD1 aligns across 8 bases. CDR3 length: 15 amino acids. Per the germline V gene, CDR1 is MDHEN and CDR2 is SYDVKM. Unmatched junction bases numbered 4, after V lost 4 bases and J lost 3 bases. The DNA of the CDR3 is TGTGCCAGCAGTTCGTCAGGGGGCCCTAATGAAAAACTGTTTTTT. Protein: CASSSSGGPNEKLFF.

This clonotype has only a few counts. The rearrangement uses TRBV12-5 and TRBJ2-2; D not certain. CDR3 length: 13 residues. CDR1 is LGHNT, CDR2 FRNRAP, per germline. With 0 bases removed from V and 9 bases from J, the gap between germline ends came to 8 bases. The CDR3, as DNA: TGTGCTAGTGGTTTGGTTCCAGCGAGGGAGCTGTTTTTT. The encoded protein is CASGLVPARELFF.

This clonotype was detected ten times or more. CDR3 bases: TGTGCCAGCTCACCAGGCCAGTCTCAGACATTGAGGTATGGCTACACCTTC. Amino acids: CASSPGQSQTLRYGYTF. The chain links TRBV18 to TRBJ1-2, with D hard to call. In germline, CDR1 is KGHSH, CDR2 LQKENI. The CDR3 extends over 17 amino acids. V gave up 2 bases and J gave up 5 bases, with 21 bases separating them.

At least ten counts were recorded for this clonotype. The chain is built from TRBV2 and TRBJ2-5; 9 bases line up with TRBD2. The CDR3 spans 13 residues. J lost 5 bases, V lost 6 bases, and 4 bases had no gene match. Germline CDR1 and CDR2: SNHLY and FYNNEI. The DNA for the CDR3 is TGTGCCAGCAGGCGTAGCGGGAGTGAGACCCAGTACTTC. This encodes CASRRSGSETQYF.

This clonotype showed up just a few times. The chain combines TRBV28 with TRBJ2-1; TRBD2 agrees at 9 bases. CDR1 is MDHEN and CDR2 is SYDVKM in the germline V gene. This CDR3 spans 14 amino acids. V was clipped by 2 bases and J by 5 bases; unmatched bases: 1. For the CDR3, the DNA is TGTGCCAGCAGTTTACTAGCGGGGCACAATGAGCAGTTCTTC. Translated: CASSLLAGHNEQFF.

This chain uses TRBV29-1 with TRBJ2-7, with 7 bases lining up with TRBD1. Trimming cost V 3 bases and J 0 bases; bases outside gene matches: 5. This CDR3 comprises 14 residues. Germline-derived CDR1 and CDR2 are SQVTM and ANQGSEA. CDR3 DNA: TGCAGCGTTGAGCGCAGGGGGAGCTCCTACGAGCAGTACTTC. Amino acid sequence: CSVERRGSSYEQYF.

There are a few counts of this clonotype. The V call is TRBV29-1, the J call TRBJ1-2; TRBD1 is a possible D gene (5 bases). CDR3 length: 11 residues. The V end lost 5 bases, the J end lost 6 bases, and 10 bases lay between the germline ends. In germline, CDR1 is SQVTM, CDR2 ANQGSEA. The CDR3 loop reads CSVPGTDGYTF. The DNA for the CDR3 is TGCAGCGTTCCCGGGACGGATGGCTACACCTTC.